This T cell receptor beta chain came from a study of CD8 T cells in Susac syndrome. V lost 0 bases and J lost 2, with 12 bases in between. This CDR3 has 15 residues. In germline, CDR1 is SGHDT, CDR2 YYEEEE. With random hexamers, reverse transcription was performed on roughly 0.5 to 1 ug of RNA. TCRdb called the immunoSEQ multiplex PCR reads again in MiXCR, with one record for every CDR3 protein. Of about 190,000 distinct CDR3 sequences listed, approximately 95% were seen once; the top ten hold 0.1% to 0.12%. This clonotype has just one count. V usage is TRBV5-6 and J usage is TRBJ2-7; D possibly matches TRBD1 or TRBD2 (5 bases each). The source is a human donor in good health. The sequenced material came from CD4+ T cells from PBMCs. The CDR3 is CASSLGTGAAYEQYF. The CDR3 DNA is TGTGCCAGCAGCTTGGGGACCGGGGCCGCCTACGAGCAGTACTTC.